The clone carrying this T cell receptor (beta chain) has a count of ten or more. As yet, its antigen is unknown. These data are taken from a study of T-cell reconstitution after alpha-beta-depleted transplantation in children. Study-wide results and caveats: Most T-cell counts and diversity one year after the transplant came from T cells that were newly produced.

This CDR3 contains 11 residues. With 5 bases removed from V and 5 bases from J, the gap between germline ends came to 7 bases. Germline CDR1 and CDR2: SQVTM and ANQGSEA. For TCRbeta, the library was prepared with unique molecular identifiers. TCRdb fed the PCR reads into MiXCR, producing one record per CDR3 protein. The sample shows fewer than 500,000 distinct CDR3 sequences, around 46% of them seen only once. The clonotype comes from a girl aged 2-10 years with aplastic anemia, due to receive a stem cell transplant. This material consisted of PBMCs, taken before TCRalphabeta/CD19-depleted stem cell transplant. The chain carries TRBV29-1 and TRBJ2-4, with a tentative D call TRBD2 (5 bases). This CDR3 is CSVREQNIQYF. Written as DNA, the CDR3 is TGCAGCGTTCGGGAACAAAACATTCAGTACTTC. Full variable domain (remainder filled in from reference TRBV29-1 and TRBJ2-4): SAVISQKPSRDICQRGTSLTIQCQVDSQVTMMFWYRQQPGQSLTLIATANQGSEATYESGFVIDKFPISRPNLTFSTLTVSNMSPEDSSIYLCSVREQNIQYFGAGTRLSVL.